Presented here are 28 T cell receptor beta chains from one specimen sequenced in a study of cytomegalovirus exposure and HLA in healthy donors. Vbeta (60) and Jbeta (13) primers were used in the PCR. Generated by immunoSEQ multiplex PCR, the TCRdb table keeps only in-frame clones and is missing some. The data show 150,000 or so clones, with about 85% seen just once and approximately 8% held by the top ten. Input material: PBMCs. The receptors derive from a man aged 25-45 years in good health and CMV-seropositive.

The chain employs TRBV6-6 and TRBJ1-1; TRBD1 agrees at 9 bases. V gave up 4 bases and J gave up 5 bases; unmatched junction bases: 8. The V gene's germline CDR1 is MNHNY and CDR2 SVGAGI (reference sequence). This CDR3 spans 15 amino acids. The CDR3 protein is CASSSTPDRGTEAFF. In DNA, the CDR3 is TGTGCCAGCAGTTCAACCCCAGACAGGGGGACTGAAGCTTTCTTT.

This chain connects TRBV9 to TRBJ2-7; weak D call: TRBD2 (5 bases). V was pared by 0 bases and J by 5 bases, with 18 bases between. Looked up from germline, CDR1 is SGDLS and CDR2 is YYNGEE. CDR3 length: 16 amino acids. CDR3 in amino acids: CASSVGAMGAYNEQYF. CDR3 coding DNA: TGTGCCAGCAGCGTAGGAGCAATGGGAGCATATAACGAGCAGTACTTC.

The chain recombines TRBV30 with TRBJ2-7; 8 bases agree with TRBD1. V was pared by 8 bases and J by 4 bases, with 13 bases of the junction left unmatched. This CDR3 is 14 amino acids long. Germline CDR1 GTSNPN, CDR2 SVGIG (reference sequence). CDR3 protein: CAGRSPGTGYEQYF. CDR3 DNA: TGTGCCGGCCGATCCCCCGGGACAGGTTACGAGCAGTACTTC. The variable domain in full, completed from reference TRBV30 and TRBJ2-7, reads SQTIHQWPATLVQPVGSPLSLECTVEGTSNPNLYWYRQAAGRGLQLLFYSVGIGQISSEVPQNLSASRPQDRQFILSSKKLLLSDSGFYLCAGRSPGTGYEQYFGPGTRLTVT.

In this sample, this clone turned up once. The rearrangement links TRBV28 to TRBJ1-5, with D possibly TRBD1 on 5 matching bases. V was pared by 7 bases and J by 5 bases, with 24 bases between. The CDR3 consists of 17 residues. Germline CDR1 is MDHEN and CDR2 is SYDVKM. The CDR3 reads CASTTDSPEGPHQPQHF. The CDR3 DNA reads as TGTGCCAGCACCACCGACAGCCCGGAGGGGCCCCATCAGCCCCAGCATTTT.

This clone was counted between two and nine times. In nucleotides, the CDR3 is TGTGCCAGCAGCCAAGACCGACTAGTGGGGGTTGTCGAGCAGTACTTC. It specifies CASSQDRLVGVVEQYF. V is TRBV14 and J is TRBJ2-7; tentative D call: TRBD2 (6 bases). CDR1 and CDR2 (germline): SGHDN, FVKESK. The CDR3 length is 16 residues. Trimming removed 0 bases from V and 6 bases from J, with 18 bases in between.

The J gene is TRBJ2-1, the V gene TRBV7-9; 10 bases agree with TRBD2. Germline CDR1 reads SEHNR; CDR2 reads FQNEAQ (reference sequence). This CDR3 contains 16 residues. V lost 6 bases, J lost 0 bases, and 5 bases stayed unmatched. The CDR3 DNA reads TGTGCCAGCAGGTCAGCGGGAGGGAGCTCCTACAATGAGCAGTTCTTC. Its protein is CASRSAGGSSYNEQFF.

CDR3 DNA: TGTGCCAGCATTACAGGAAATTCACCCCTCCACTTT. This encodes CASITGNSPLHF. This chain joins TRBV7-9 and TRBJ1-6; tentatively, D is TRBD1 (5 bases). This CDR3 is built from 12 residues. Germline CDR1 is SEHNR and CDR2 is FQNEAQ (reference sequence). V was clipped by 7 bases and J by 7 bases, with 8 bases between them.

The chain links TRBV30 to TRBJ2-7, with 11 nucleotides matching TRBD1. Germline V gene data show CDR1 as GTSNPN and CDR2 as SVGIG (reference sequence). Trimming at V came to 7 bases and at J to 5 bases, leaving 7 bases not matched to a gene. The CDR3 is 13 amino acids. In DNA, the CDR3 is TGTGCCTTGCACCGGGACAGGGGGAACGAGCAGTACTTC. This gives the protein CALHRDRGNEQYF.

This chain links TRBV4-1 with TRBJ2-5; TRBD2 might be the D (6 bases). The CDR3 runs to 17 residues. V lost 1 base and J 4 bases, leaving 19 bases between the germline ends. CDR1 is MGHRA and CDR2 is YSYEKL in the germline V gene. CDR3 sequence: CASSQGVLEGPGETQYF. The CDR3 region has the DNA TGCGCCAGCAGCCAAGGAGTGCTGGAGGGCCCGGGAGAGACCCAGTACTTC.

This chain uses TRBV19 with TRBJ2-1; D may be TRBD2 (6 bases). The CDR3 extends over 13 amino acids. Germline V lookup: CDR1 LNHDA, CDR2 SQIVND (reference sequence). The V gene lost 6 bases and the J gene lost 7 bases, with 13 bases spanning the gap. In DNA, the CDR3 is TGTGCCAGTAGGGGCGGGACCCAAAATGAGCAGTTCTTC. Its translation is CASRGGTQNEQFF. Looking up the rest from reference TRBV19 and TRBJ2-1 gives the full variable domain: DGGITQSPKYLFRKEGQNVTLSCEQNLNHDAMYWYRQDPGQGLRLIYYSQIVNDFQKGDIAEGYSVSREKKESFPLTVTSAQKNPTAFYLCASRGGTQNEQFFGPGTRLTVL.

The chain employs TRBV6-4 and TRBJ1-1, with 9 nucleotides matching TRBD1. J lost 3 bases, V lost 5 bases, and 4 bases had no gene match. Germline lookup yields CDR1 MRHNA and CDR2 SNTAGT. The CDR3 is made up of 14 amino acids. CDR3 loop: CASSMTGGDTEAFF. In nucleotides, the CDR3 is TGTGCCAGCAGTATGACAGGGGGAGACACTGAAGCTTTCTTT.

The gene calls are TRBV4-3 and TRBJ2-5; D uncertain. Trimming cost V 1 base and J 2 bases, with 8 bases left between them. The germline CDR1 and CDR2 sequences are LGHNA and YSLEER. The CDR3 is made up of 14 amino acids. The CDR3 loop is CASSQVWAQETQYF. The CDR3 DNA follows: TGCGCCAGCAGCCAAGTTTGGGCTCAAGAGACCCAGTACTTC.

This chain joins TRBV6-5 and TRBJ2-6; tentative D call: TRBD1 (5 bases). V shed 3 bases and J shed 0 bases, with 9 bases lying between them. This CDR3 region has 16 residues. From germline, CDR1 is MNHEY and CDR2 SVGAGI. The CDR3 nucleotides read TGTGCCAGCAGTTATAGCCAGGGCTCTGGGGCCAACGTCCTGACTTTC. Translated: CASSYSQGSGANVLTF.

The V call is TRBV4-2, the J call TRBJ1-2; D may be TRBD1 (5 bases). The V gene lost 3 bases and the J gene lost 2 bases, with 7 bases spanning the gap. The germline V gene has CDR1 LGHNA and CDR2 YNFKEQ. This CDR3 contains 13 residues. The CDR3 spells CASSHSGNYGYTF. The CDR3 nucleotides are TGTGCCAGCAGCCACTCAGGGAACTATGGCTACACCTTC.

The DNA for the CDR3 is TGTGCCAGCAGCTCCCCCGGGACAGTAAACACTGAAGCTTTCTTT. Its translation is CASSSPGTVNTEAFF. The rearrangement uses TRBV7-2 and TRBJ1-1, with 7 bases matching TRBD1. The length of the CDR3 is 15 residues. The V gene end was trimmed by 4 bases and the J gene end by 2 bases; junction bases not matched to a gene: 7. The germline V gene has CDR1 SGHTA and CDR2 FQGNSA.

The chain links TRBV6-5 to TRBJ2-3; D is unresolved. This CDR3 is built from 13 residues. Trimming pared 0 bases from V and 4 bases from J, leaving 5 bases between. The germline gives CDR1 MNHEY, CDR2 SVGAGI. CDR3 sequence reads: CASSYSSPDTQYF. The CDR3 DNA reads TGTGCCAGCAGTTACTCGAGCCCAGATACGCAGTATTTT.

The chain's CDR3 is CASRSGTGLGNEQFF. The DNA of the CDR3 is TGTGCCAGCAGGTCCGGGACAGGGTTGGGGAATGAGCAGTTCTTC. V is TRBV14 and J is TRBJ2-1; 9 bases map to TRBD1. The CDR3 is 15 residues long. V lost 6 bases, J lost 7 bases, and 10 bases stayed unmatched. Per germline, CDR1 SGHDN and CDR2 FVKESK.

This clone has only a few counts. The V gene is TRBV6-1, the J gene TRBJ2-2; D is unclear. Germline values: CDR1 MNHNS, CDR2 SASEGT. The CDR3 sequence is 14 residues long. Trimming stripped 2 bases from V and 4 bases from J, with 8 bases between. The CDR3 here is CASSELVATGELFF. The CDR3 DNA follows: TGTGCCAGCAGTGAACTAGTAGCCACCGGGGAGCTGTTTTTT.

The chain carries TRBV4-1 and TRBJ1-1, with D perhaps TRBD1 (6 bases). The CDR3 contains 15 residues. Germline CDR1 MGHRA, CDR2 YSYEKL. Trimming shortened V by 0 bases and J by 5 bases, and 13 bases separated the two germline ends. CDR3 bases: TGCGCCAGCAGCCAAGAAGGGGCAGGGGTGACTGAAGCTTTCTTT. This encodes CASSQEGAGVTEAFF.

As DNA, the CDR3 is TGTGCCAGTAGTATGTACCGGGAGGAAGGCTACACCTTC. The encoded protein is CASSMYREEGYTF. V and J are TRBV19 and TRBJ1-2, with D uncertain. V gave up 3 bases and J gave up 8 bases, with 13 bases separating them. The germline gives CDR1 LNHDA, CDR2 SQIVND (reference sequence). The CDR3 has 13 amino acids.

Points on this clone: Other DNA sequences in this specimen translate into the identical CDR3. The J gene is TRBJ2-5, the V gene TRBV27; TRBD1 matches at 12 bases. This CDR3 contains 15 residues. V dropped 5 bases and J dropped 5; count of bases not matched to a gene: 6. Germline V lookup: CDR1 MNHEY, CDR2 SMNVEV (reference sequence). In DNA, the CDR3 is TGTGCCAGCAGTCACAGGGACAGGGGGCGGGAGACCCAGTACTTC. Residues: CASSHRDRGRETQYF.

The rearrangement joins TRBV9 to TRBJ2-2, with D perhaps matching TRBD1 (5 bases). The CDR3 is 17 residues long. Trimming left V 0 bases short and J 8 bases short, with 20 bases between. Per germline, CDR1 SGDLS and CDR2 YYNGEE. The CDR3 bases are TGTGCCAGCAGCGTAGAAGGGGATTCGGGCCAGAGAGGGGAGCTGTTTTTT. It translates to CASSVEGDSGQRGELFF.

The chain carries TRBV6-6 and TRBJ2-5; 11 positions match TRBD2. The V segment lost 6 bases and the J segment 3 bases; nucleotides outside the gene matches: 0. CDR3 length equals 13 residues. Germline V gene sequence: CDR1 MNHNY, CDR2 SVGAGI (reference sequence). The CDR3 coding sequence is TGTGCCAGCAGACTAGCGGGAGAAGAGACCCAGTACTTC. Amino acids: CASRLAGEETQYF.

The chain uses TRBV11-1 and TRBJ2-7; 7 bases are shared with TRBD2. J was trimmed by 4 bases and V by 4 bases; bases with no gene match: 4. CDR3 length equals 13 residues. Per germline, CDR1 SGHAT and CDR2 FQDESV (reference sequence). The CDR3 sequence: CASSYQGGYEQYF. In DNA, the CDR3 is TGTGCCAGCAGCTATCAGGGAGGGTACGAGCAGTACTTC.

V is TRBV5-6 and J is TRBJ2-7; 9 bases fit TRBD1. V lost 4 bases to trimming and J lost 0 bases; unmatched junction nucleotides: 17. This CDR3 has 19 amino acids. The germline gives CDR1 SGHDT, CDR2 YYEEEE. CDR3 sequence (DNA): TGTGCCAGCAGCCTGGGTGGGACAGGGAATGTCGGTCCCTCCTACGAGCAGTACTTC. Translating gives CASSLGGTGNVGPSYEQYF. The variable domain in full, with the rest retrieved from reference TRBV5-6 and TRBJ2-7, is DAGVTQSPTHLIKTRGQQVTLRCSPKSGHDTVSWYQQALGQGPQFIFQYYEEEERQRGNFPDRFSGHQFPNYSSELNVNALLLGDSALYLCASSLGGTGNVGPSYEQYFGPGTRLTVT.

This chain connects TRBV7-9 to TRBJ2-1, with TRBD2 identical over 11 bases. The V gene's germline CDR1 is SEHNR and CDR2 FQNEAQ (reference sequence). The J segment lost 4 bases and the V segment lost 5 bases, leaving 4 bases of the junction unmatched. This CDR3 comprises 15 residues. This chain's CDR3 is CASSPTSGTYNEQFF. The CDR3 DNA sequence: TGTGCCAGCAGCCCGACTAGCGGGACATACAATGAGCAGTTCTTC.

The V call is TRBV7-2, the J call TRBJ2-5, with D possibly TRBD2 on 6 matching bases. In germline, CDR1 is SGHTA, CDR2 FQGNSA. This CDR3 is built from 14 residues. Trimming pared 1 base from V and 5 bases from J, leaving 11 bases between. Here the CDR3 DNA reads TGTGCCAGCAGCTTAGGTTCGGCGGGGGAGACCCAGTACTTC. Protein: CASSLGSAGETQYF. Drawing the rest from reference TRBV7-2 and TRBJ2-5, the complete variable domain is GAGVSQSPSNKVTEKGKDVELRCDPISGHTALYWYRQSLGQGLEFLIYFQGNSAPDKSGLPSDRFSAERTGGSVSTLTIQRTQQEDSAVYLCASSLGSAGETQYFGPGTRLLVL.

V gene TRBV10-3 combines with J gene TRBJ1-2; the match to TRBD1 covers 10 bases. Losses at the gene ends were 6 bases for V and 2 bases for J; bases not matched to a gene: 12. CDR3 length: 17 residues. Germline values: CDR1 ENHRY, CDR2 SYGVKD. CDR3 protein: CAIRPGQGFELNYGYTF. CDR3 coding DNA: TGTGCCATCAGGCCGGGACAGGGGTTCGAGTTGAACTATGGCTACACCTTC.